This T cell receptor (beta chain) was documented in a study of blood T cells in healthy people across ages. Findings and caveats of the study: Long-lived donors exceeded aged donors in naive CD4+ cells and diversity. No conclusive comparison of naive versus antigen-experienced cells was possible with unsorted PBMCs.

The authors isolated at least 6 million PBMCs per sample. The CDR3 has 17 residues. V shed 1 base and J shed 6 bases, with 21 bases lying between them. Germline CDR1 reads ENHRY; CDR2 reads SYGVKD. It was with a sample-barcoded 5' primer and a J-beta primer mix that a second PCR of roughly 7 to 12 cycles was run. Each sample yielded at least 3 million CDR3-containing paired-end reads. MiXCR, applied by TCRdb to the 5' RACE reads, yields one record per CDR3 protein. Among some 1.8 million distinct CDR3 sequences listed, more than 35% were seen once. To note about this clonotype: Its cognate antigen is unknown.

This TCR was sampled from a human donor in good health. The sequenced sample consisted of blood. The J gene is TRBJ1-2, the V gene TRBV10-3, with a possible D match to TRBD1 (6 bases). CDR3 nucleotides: TGTGCCATCAGTGAGTTTTGGCAGGGGAAGGCTGAGGATGGCTACACCTTC. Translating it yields CAISEFWQGKAEDGYTF.